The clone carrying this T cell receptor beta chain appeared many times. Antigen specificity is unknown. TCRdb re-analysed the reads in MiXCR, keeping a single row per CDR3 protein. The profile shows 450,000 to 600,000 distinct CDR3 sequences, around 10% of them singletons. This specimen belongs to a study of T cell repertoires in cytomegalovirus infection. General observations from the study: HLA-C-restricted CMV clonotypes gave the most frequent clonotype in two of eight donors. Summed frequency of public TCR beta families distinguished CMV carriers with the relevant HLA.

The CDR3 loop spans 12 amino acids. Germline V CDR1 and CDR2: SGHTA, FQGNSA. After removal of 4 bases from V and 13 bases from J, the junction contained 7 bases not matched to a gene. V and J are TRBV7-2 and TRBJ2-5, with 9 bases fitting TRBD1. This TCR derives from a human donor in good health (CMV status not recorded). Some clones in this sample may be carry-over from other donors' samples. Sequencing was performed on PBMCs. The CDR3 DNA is TGTGCCAGCAGCTCACAGGGGGCGCGAAGGTACTTC. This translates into CASSSQGARRYF.